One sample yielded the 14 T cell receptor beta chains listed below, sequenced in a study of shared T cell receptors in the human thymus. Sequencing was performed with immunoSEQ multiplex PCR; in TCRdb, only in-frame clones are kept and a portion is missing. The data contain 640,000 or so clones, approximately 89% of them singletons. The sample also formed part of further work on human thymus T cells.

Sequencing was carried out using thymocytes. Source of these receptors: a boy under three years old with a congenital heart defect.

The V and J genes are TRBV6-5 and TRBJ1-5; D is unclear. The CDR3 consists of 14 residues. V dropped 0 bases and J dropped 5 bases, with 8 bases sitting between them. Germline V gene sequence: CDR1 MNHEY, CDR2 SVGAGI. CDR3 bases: TGTGCCAGCAGTTACTCGCGGAGGGATCAGCCCCAGCATTTT. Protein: CASSYSRRDQPQHF.

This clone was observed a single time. CDR3 DNA sequence: TGTGCCACCAGCAGATTACGGACTAGCGCTTCCTACGAGCAGTACTTC. Its translation: CATSRLRTSASYEQYF. The genes are TRBV15 and TRBJ2-7; the match to TRBD2 covers 9 bases. V was pared by 2 bases and J by 1 base, with 6 bases of the junction left unmatched. This CDR3 is 16 amino acids long. Germline V gene sequence: CDR1 LNHNV, CDR2 YYDKDF (reference sequence). Variable domain in full (rest from reference TRBV15 and TRBJ2-7): DAMVIQNPRYQVTQFGKPVTLSCSQTLNHNVMYWYQQKSSQAPKLLFHYYDKDFNNEADTPDNFQSRRPNTSFCFLDIRSPGLGDTAMYLCATSRLRTSASYEQYFGPGTRLTVT.

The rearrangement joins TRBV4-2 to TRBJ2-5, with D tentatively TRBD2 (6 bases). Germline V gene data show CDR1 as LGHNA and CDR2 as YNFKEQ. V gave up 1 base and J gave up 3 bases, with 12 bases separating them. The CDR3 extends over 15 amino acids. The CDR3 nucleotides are TGTGCCAGCAGCCAAGTGGAGGGATTTGAAGAGACCCAGTACTTC. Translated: CASSQVEGFEETQYF.

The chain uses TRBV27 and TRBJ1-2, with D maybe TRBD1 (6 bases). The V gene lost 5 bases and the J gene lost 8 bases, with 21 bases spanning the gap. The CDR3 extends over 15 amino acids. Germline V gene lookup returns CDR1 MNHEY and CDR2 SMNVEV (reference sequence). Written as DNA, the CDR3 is TGTGCCAGCAGTCTTACCGGGAGGGGGGCGGAAGGCTACACCTTC. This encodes CASSLTGRGAEGYTF.

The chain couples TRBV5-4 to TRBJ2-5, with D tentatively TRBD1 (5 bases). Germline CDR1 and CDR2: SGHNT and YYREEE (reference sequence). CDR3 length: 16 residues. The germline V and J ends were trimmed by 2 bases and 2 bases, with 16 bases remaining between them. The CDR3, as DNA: TGTGCCAGCAGCTTCAGCCCCAGGGAACCTCAAGAGACCCAGTACTTC. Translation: CASSFSPREPQETQYF.

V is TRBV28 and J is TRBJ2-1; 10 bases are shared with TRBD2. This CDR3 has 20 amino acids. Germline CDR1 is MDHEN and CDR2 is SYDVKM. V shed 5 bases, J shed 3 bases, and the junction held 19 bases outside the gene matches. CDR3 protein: CASSPCTAGGPWYRYNEQFF. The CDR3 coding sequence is TGTGCCAGCAGTCCCTGTACAGCGGGAGGGCCTTGGTATCGCTACAATGAGCAGTTCTTC.

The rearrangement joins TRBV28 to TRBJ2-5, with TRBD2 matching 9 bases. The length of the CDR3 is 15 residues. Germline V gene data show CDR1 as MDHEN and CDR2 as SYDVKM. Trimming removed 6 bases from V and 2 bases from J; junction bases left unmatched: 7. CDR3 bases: TGTGCCAGCAGCCCAAGACTAGCGGATCAAGAGACCCAGTACTTC. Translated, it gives CASSPRLADQETQYF.

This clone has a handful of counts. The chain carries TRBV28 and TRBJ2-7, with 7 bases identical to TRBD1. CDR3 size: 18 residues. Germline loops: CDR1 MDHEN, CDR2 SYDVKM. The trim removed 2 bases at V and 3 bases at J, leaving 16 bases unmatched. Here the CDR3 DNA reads TGTGCCAGCAGTTTACACATCCCCGGGACAGAAAAATTCTACGAGCAGTACTTC. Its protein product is CASSLHIPGTEKFYEQYF.

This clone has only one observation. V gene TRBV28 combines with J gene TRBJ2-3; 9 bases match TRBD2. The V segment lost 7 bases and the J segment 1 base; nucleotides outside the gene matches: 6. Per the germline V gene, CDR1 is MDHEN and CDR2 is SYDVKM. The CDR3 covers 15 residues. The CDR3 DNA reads TGTGCCAGCACCTTTAAGCGGGGGGGCACAGATACGCAGTATTTT. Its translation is CASTFKRGGTDTQYF.

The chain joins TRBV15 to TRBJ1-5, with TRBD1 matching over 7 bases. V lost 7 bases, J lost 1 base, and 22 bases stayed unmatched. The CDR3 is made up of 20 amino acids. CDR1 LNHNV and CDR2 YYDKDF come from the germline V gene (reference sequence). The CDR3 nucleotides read TGTGCCACCACCACCTTCACCGACAGGGCGGTAAGGGTGAGCAATCAGCCCCAGCATTTT. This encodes CATTTFTDRAVRVSNQPQHF.

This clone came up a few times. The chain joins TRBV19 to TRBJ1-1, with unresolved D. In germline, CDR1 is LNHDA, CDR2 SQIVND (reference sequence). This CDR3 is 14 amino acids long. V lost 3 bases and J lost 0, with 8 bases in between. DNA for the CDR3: TGTGCCAGTAGTATGAGGCAGATGAACACTGAAGCTTTCTTT. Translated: CASSMRQMNTEAFF.

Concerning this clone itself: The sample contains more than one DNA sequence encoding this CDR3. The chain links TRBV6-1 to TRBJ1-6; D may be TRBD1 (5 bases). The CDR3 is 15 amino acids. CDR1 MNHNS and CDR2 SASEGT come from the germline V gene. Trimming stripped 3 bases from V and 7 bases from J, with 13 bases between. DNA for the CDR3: TGTGCCAGCAGTGACCAGGGTCCTAGGAATTCACCCCTCCACTTT. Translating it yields CASSDQGPRNSPLHF.

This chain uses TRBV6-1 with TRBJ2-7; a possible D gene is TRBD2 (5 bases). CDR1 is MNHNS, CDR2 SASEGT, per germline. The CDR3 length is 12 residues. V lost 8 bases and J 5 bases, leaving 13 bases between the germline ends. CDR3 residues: CASGRASHEQYF. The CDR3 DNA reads TGTGCCAGCGGGAGAGCATCCCACGAGCAGTACTTC.

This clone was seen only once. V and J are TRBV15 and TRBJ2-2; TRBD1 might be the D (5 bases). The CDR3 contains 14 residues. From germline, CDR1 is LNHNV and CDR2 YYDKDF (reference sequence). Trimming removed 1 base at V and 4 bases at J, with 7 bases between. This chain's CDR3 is CATSRGQGTGELFF. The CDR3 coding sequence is TGTGCCACCAGCAGAGGGCAGGGCACCGGGGAGCTGTTTTTT.